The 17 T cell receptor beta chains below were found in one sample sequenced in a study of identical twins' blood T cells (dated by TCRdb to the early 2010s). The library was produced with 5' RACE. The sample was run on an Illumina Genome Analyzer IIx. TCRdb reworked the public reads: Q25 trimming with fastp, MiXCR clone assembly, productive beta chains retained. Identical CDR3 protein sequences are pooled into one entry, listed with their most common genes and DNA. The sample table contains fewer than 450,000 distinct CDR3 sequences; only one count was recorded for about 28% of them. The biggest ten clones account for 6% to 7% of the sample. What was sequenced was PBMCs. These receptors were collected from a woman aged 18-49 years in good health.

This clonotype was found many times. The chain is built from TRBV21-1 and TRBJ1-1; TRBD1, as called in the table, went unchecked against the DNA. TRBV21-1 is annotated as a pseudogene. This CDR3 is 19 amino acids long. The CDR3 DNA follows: TGTGCCAGCAGCAAACCCGCCGACAGGGGAGGTAATCGGAACACTGAAGCTTTCTTT. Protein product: CASSKPADRGGNRNTEAFF.

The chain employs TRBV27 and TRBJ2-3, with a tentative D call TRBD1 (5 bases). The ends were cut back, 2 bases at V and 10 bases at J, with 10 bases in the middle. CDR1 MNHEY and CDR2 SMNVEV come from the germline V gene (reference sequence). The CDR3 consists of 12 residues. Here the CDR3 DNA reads TGTGCCAGCAGTTTACCAAGGGGCCCGCAGTATTTT. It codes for CASSLPRGPQYF.

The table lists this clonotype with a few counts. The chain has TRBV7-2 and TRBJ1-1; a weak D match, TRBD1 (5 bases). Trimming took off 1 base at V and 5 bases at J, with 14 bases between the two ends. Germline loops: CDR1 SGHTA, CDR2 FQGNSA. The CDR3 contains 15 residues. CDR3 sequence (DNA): TGTGCCAGCAGCTTAGAACTAGGGGTTCGGACTGAAGCTTTCTTT. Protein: CASSLELGVRTEAFF.

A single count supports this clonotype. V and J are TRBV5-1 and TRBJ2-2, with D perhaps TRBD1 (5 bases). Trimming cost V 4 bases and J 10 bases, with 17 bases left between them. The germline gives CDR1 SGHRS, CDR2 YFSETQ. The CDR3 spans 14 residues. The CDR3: CASSIQGLAVELFF. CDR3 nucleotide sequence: TGCGCCAGCAGCATTCAGGGTCTCGCCGTGGAGCTGTTTTTT.

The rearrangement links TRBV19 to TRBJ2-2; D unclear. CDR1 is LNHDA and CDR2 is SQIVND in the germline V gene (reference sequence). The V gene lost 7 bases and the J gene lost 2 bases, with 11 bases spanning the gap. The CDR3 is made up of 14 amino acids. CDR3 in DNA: TGTGCCAGTACTCCTCAGCCTAACACCGGGGAGCTGTTTTTT. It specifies CASTPQPNTGELFF.

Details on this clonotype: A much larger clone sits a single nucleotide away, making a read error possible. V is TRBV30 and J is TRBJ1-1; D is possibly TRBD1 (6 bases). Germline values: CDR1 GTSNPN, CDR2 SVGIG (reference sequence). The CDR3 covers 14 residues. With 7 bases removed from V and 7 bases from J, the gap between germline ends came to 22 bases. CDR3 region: CALSGGRGSDEAFF. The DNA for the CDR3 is TGTGCCTTGAGCGGTGGCAGGGGATCGGATGAAGCTTTCTTT.

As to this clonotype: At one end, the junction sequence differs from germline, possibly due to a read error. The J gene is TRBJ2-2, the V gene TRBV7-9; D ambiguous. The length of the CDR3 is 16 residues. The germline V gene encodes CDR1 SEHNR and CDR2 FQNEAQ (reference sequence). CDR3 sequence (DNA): TGTGCCTGCAGCTTAGTTCCAAACCCGAACACCGGGGAGCTGTTTTTT. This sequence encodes CACSLVPNPNTGELFF.

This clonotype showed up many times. Here the CDR3 reads CASSLDRQGTEAFF. The DNA for the CDR3 is TGTGCCAGCAGCTTAGATCGGCAGGGGACTGAAGCTTTCTTT. The J gene is TRBJ1-1, the V gene TRBV11-2, with D possibly being TRBD1 (6 bases). The CDR3 is 14 amino acids. Between the trimmed V and J ends, which lost 0 bases and 5 bases, there was a span of 10 bases. Germline V gene lookup returns CDR1 SGHAT and CDR2 FQNNGV.

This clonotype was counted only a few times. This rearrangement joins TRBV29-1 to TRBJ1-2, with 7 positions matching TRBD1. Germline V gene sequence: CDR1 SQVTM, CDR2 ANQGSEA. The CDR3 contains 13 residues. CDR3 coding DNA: TGCACCGACAACAGGGGAACTAACTATGGCTACACCTTC. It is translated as CTDNRGTNYGYTF.

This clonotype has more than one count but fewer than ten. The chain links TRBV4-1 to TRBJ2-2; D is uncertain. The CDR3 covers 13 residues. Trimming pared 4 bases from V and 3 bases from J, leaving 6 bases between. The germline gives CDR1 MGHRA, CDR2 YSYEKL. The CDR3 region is CASSRGDTGELFF. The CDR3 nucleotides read TGCGCCAGCAGCCGCGGAGACACCGGGGAGCTGTTTTTT.

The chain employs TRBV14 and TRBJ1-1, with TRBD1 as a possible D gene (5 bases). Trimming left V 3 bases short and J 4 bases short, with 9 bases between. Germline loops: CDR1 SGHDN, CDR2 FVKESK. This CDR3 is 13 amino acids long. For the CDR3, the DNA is TGTGCCAGCAGCCAGGGGACCCCCACTGAAGCTTTCTTT. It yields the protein CASSQGTPTEAFF.

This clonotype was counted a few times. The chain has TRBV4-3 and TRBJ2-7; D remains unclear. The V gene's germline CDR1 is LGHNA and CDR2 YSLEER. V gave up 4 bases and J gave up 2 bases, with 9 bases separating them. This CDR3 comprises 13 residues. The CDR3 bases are TGCGCCAGCAGCCCAAACAGTCCCTACGAGCAGTACTTC. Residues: CASSPNSPYEQYF.

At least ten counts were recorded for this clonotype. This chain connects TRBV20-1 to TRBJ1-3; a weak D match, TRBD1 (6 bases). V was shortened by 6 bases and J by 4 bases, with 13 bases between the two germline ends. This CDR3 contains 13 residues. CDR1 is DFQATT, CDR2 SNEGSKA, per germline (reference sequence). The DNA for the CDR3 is TGCAGTGCCGAGGCCGACAGGGGAAACACCATATATTTT. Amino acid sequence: CSAEADRGNTIYF.

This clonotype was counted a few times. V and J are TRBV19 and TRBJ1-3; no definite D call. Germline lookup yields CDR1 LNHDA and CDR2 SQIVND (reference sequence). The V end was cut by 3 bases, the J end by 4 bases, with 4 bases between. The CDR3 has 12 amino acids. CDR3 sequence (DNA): TGTGCCAGTAGTATCCCGGGAAACACCATATATTTT. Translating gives CASSIPGNTIYF.

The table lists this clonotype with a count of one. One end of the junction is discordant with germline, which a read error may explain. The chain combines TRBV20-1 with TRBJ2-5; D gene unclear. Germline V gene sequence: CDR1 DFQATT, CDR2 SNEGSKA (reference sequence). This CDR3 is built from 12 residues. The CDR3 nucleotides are TGCAGTGCTGGAGACGATCAAGAGACCCAGTACTTC. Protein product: CSAGDDQETQYF.

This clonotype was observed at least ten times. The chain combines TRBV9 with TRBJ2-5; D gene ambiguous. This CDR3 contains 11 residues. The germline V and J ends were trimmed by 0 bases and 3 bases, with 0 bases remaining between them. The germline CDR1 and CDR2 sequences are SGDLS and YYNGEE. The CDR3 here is CASSVEETQYF. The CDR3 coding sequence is TGTGCCAGCAGCGTAGAAGAGACCCAGTACTTC.

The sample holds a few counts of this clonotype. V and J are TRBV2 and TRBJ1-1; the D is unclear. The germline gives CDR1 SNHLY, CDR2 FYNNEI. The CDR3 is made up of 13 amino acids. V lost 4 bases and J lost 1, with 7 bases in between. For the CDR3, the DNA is TGTGCCAGCAGTGGATACACGAACACTGAAGCTTTCTTT. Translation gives CASSGYTNTEAFF.